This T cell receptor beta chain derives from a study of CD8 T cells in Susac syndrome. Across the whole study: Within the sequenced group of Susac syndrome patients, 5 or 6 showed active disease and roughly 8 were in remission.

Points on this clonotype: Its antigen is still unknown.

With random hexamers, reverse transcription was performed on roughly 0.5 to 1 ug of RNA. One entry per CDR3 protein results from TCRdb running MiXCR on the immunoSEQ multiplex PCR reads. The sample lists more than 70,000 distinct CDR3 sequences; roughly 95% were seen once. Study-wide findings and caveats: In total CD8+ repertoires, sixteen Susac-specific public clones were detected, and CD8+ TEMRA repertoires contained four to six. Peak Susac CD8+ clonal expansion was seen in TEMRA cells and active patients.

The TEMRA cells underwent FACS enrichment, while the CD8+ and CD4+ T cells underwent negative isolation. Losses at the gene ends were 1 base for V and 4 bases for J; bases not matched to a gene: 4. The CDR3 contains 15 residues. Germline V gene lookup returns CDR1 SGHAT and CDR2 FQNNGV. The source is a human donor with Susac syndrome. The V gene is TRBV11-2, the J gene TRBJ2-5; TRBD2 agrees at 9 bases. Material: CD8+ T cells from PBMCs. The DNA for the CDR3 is TGTGCCAGCAGCTTAGGGGATAGCGGGGGAGAGACCCAGTACTTC. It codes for CASSLGDSGGETQYF.